The rows below give T cell receptor beta chains drawn from one sample of a study of blood T cell repertoires in COVID-19. The assay was immunoSEQ multiplex PCR, and TCRdb's table has in-frame clones only and misses some. The sample contains about 220,000 clones, 84% of which appear only once. Sequenced input: peripheral blood. Receptors originate from a middle-aged man who had recovered from COVID-19. Each CDR3 is given with its conserved first and last residue. The D gene is left open where the match is weak. Expanded clones get a size class; other rows say once, few or many, or leave the size out.

v_call: TRBV7-2; d_call: TRBD2; clone_size: NA; cdr3_length: 16; j_call: TRBJ2-5; cdr3_nt: TGTGCCAGCAGCAGTCGGGGACTAGCAGTTCAAGAGACCCAGTACTTC; cdr3_aa: CASSSRGLAVQETQYF
v_call: TRBV30; d_call: NA; clone_size: NA; cdr3_length: 13; j_call: TRBJ2-1; cdr3_nt: TGTGCCTGGAGTGTAAGCAGGGACAATGAGCAGTTCTTC; cdr3_aa: CAWSVSRDNEQFF
v_call: TRBV6-2/TRBV6-3; d_call: NA; clone_size: NA; cdr3_length: 16; j_call: TRBJ1-5; cdr3_nt: TGTGCCAGCAGTTACTCGACCCAGGGTAGAGTTCAGCCCCAGCATTTT; cdr3_aa: CASSYSTQGRVQPQHF
v_call: TRBV4-3; d_call: NA; clone_size: NA; cdr3_length: 13; j_call: TRBJ2-4; cdr3_nt: TGCGCCAGCAGCCGAAGACTGGAGGGCATTCAGTACTTC; cdr3_aa: CASSRRLEGIQYF
v_call: TRBV11-2; d_call: NA; clone_size: once; cdr3_length: 16; j_call: TRBJ2-3; cdr3_nt: TGTGCCAGCAGCTTAGTGGGCGGGACCTTCACAGATACGCAGTATTTT; cdr3_aa: CASSLVGGTFTDTQYF
v_call: TRBV30; d_call: NA; clone_size: NA; cdr3_length: 13; j_call: TRBJ1-6; cdr3_nt: TGTGCCTGGAGAAAACTGTTAAATTCACCCCTCCACTTT; cdr3_aa: CAWRKLLNSPLHF
v_call: TRBV6-2/TRBV6-3; d_call: NA; clone_size: once; cdr3_length: 14; j_call: TRBJ2-3; cdr3_nt: TGTGCCAGCAGTTACCTGGGCCTTGCGGATACGCAGTATTTT; cdr3_aa: CASSYLGLADTQYF
v_call: TRBV7-2; d_call: NA; clone_size: NA; cdr3_length: 14; j_call: TRBJ2-7; cdr3_nt: TGTGCCAGCAGCTTCACAGGGAGAAGCGGCGAGCAGTACTTC; cdr3_aa: CASSFTGRSGEQYF
v_call: TRBV2; d_call: NA; clone_size: NA; cdr3_length: 15; j_call: TRBJ1-2; cdr3_nt: TGTGCCAGCAGTGAAGCGTGGCAATCCGCGGAGGGCTACACCTTC; cdr3_aa: CASSEAWQSAEGYTF
v_call: TRBV2; d_call: TRBD1; clone_size: NA; cdr3_length: 15; j_call: TRBJ2-4; cdr3_nt: TGTGCCAGCCACGAAGGGGGCCTAGCCAAAAACATTCAGTACTTC; cdr3_aa: CASHEGGLAKNIQYF
v_call: TRBV3-1/TRBV3-2; d_call: NA; clone_size: many; cdr3_length: 16; j_call: TRBJ1-2; cdr3_nt: TGTGCCAGCAGCCAACAGTGGGACACCGCTAACTATGGCTACACCTTC; cdr3_aa: CASSQQWDTANYGYTF
v_call: TRBV9; d_call: NA; clone_size: NA; cdr3_length: 14; j_call: TRBJ1-1; cdr3_nt: TGTGCCAGCAGCGTAGCTGAGGTATCCACTGAAGCTTTCTTT; cdr3_aa: CASSVAEVSTEAFF
v_call: TRBV5-6; d_call: NA; clone_size: NA; cdr3_length: 15; j_call: TRBJ1-2; cdr3_nt: TGTGCCAGCAGCTCCCGGGCTCAGGGGACCTATGGCTACACCTTC; cdr3_aa: CASSSRAQGTYGYTF
v_call: TRBV6-1; d_call: NA; clone_size: NA; cdr3_length: 13; j_call: TRBJ2-2; cdr3_nt: TGTGCCAGCAGTGAAGCGACAGCCGGGGAGCTGTTTTTT; cdr3_aa: CASSEATAGELFF